This T cell receptor (beta chain) was sequenced during a study of TIL therapy for anti-PD-1-resistant metastatic lung cancer. Study details: Tumors were harvested before any PD-1/PD-L1 blockade. A few tumors were EGFR-mutant and two were ALK-rearranged. Median tumor mutation burden was 1.5 mutations per megabase. The study's findings and limits: The cohort had more treatment-naive, never-smoker and oncogene-addicted patients than typical.

The CDR3 length is 17 residues. In germline, CDR1 is SGHNT, CDR2 YENEEA. The trim removed 1 base at V and 8 bases at J, leaving 13 bases unmatched. In the case of this clone: The antigen remains undetermined.

Time point reported: pre-treatment sample, taken before nivolumab and TIL therapy. The libraries were made with immunoSEQ v3. Repertoires were generated with immunoSEQ multiplex PCR, while TCRdb's copy carries only in-frame clones and drops some. The sample comprises some 60,000 clones, about 73% of which are singletons, and 1.8% rests with the top ten. This clonotype was obtained from a person aged 25 to 85 with non-small cell lung cancer. This sequence joins TRBV11-3 and TRBJ2-1; TRBD2 matches 8 bases. Sequenced material: blood, taken at baseline. CDR3 nucleotide sequence: TGTGCCAGCAGCTTAGGGTCCTCGGGCGGGGGGCATTATGAGCAGTTCTTC. It yields the protein CASSLGSSGGGHYEQFF.